The clone carrying this T cell receptor beta chain was picked up a small number of times. This specimen comes from a study of T cells in Graves' hyperthyroidism and ophthalmopathy. Study overall: Blood was drawn when the patient was first diagnosed and still untreated.

Individuals with ophthalmopathy presented a Clinical Activity Score of at least 3, a NOSPECS grade of at least 4 and a duration under 3 months. Pregnant or lactating patients were excluded, as were those with uncontrolled infection or other autoimmune disease. Researchers took RNA transcripts and amplified the TCR beta CDR3 regions from them. A set of HTBI primers served as the primers for a first-round RT-PCR of the TCR CDR3. TCRdb re-derived calls from the multiplex PCR reads in MiXCR, one entry per CDR3 protein. The sample consists of approximately 300,000 distinct CDR3 sequences, approximately 15% of them appearing once. The germline CDR1 and CDR2 sequences are SGHRS and YFSETQ. The CDR3 sequence is 14 residues long. V lost 0 bases and J 2 bases, leaving 8 bases between the germline ends.

The J gene is TRBJ2-5, the V gene TRBV5-1; D gene uncertain. The source of this sequence is a woman aged 55 to 70 with Graves' ophthalmopathy. Sequenced input: blood. This CDR3 reads CASSLVPGQETQYF. The CDR3 region has the DNA TGCGCCAGCAGCTTGGTCCCCGGGCAAGAGACCCAGTACTTC. Full variable domain (missing parts from reference TRBV5-1 and TRBJ2-5): KAGVTQTPRYLIKTRGQQVTLSCSPISGHRSVSWYQQTPGQGLQFLFEYFSETQRNKGNFPGRFSGRQFSNSRSEMNVSTLELGDSALYLCASSLVPGQETQYFGPGTRLLVL.